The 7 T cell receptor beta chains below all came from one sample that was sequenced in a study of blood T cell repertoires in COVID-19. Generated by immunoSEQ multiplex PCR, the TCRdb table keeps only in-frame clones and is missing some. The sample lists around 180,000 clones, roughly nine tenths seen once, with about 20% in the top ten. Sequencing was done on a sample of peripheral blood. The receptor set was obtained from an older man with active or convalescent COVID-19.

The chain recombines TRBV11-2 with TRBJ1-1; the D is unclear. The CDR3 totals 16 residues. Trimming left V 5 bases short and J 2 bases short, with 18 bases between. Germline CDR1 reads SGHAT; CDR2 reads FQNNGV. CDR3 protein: CASSRAGVGFNTEAFF. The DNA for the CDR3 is TGTGCCAGCAGCCGCGCGGGCGTTGGTTTCAACACTGAAGCTTTCTTT.

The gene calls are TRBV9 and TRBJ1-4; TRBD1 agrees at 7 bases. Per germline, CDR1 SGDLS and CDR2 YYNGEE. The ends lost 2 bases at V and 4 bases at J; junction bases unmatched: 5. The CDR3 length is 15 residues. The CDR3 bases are TGTGCCAGCAGCGTTACAGGGGCTTTTAATGAAAAACTGTTTTTT. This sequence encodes CASSVTGAFNEKLFF.

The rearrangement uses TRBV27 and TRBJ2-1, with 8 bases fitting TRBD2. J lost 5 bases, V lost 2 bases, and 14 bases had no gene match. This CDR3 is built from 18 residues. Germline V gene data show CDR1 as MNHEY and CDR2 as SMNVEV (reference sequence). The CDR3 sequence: CASSLEGFGLASHNEQFF. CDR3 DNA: TGTGCCAGCAGTTTAGAAGGTTTCGGACTAGCAAGTCACAATGAGCAGTTCTTC.

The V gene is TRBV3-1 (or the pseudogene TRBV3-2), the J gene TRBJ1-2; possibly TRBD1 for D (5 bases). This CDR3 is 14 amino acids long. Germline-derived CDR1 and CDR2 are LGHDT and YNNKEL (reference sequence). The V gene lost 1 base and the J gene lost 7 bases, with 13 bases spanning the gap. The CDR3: CASSQGWGVGGYTF. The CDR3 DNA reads TGTGCCAGCAGCCAAGGGTGGGGGGTAGGTGGCTACACCTTC.

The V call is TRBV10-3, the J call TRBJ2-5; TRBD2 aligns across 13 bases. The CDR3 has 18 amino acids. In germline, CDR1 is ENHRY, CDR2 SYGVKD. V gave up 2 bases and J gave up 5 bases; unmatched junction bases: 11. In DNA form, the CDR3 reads TGTGCCATCAGTGAGGGAAAACTAGCGGGAGGGCCAACGGAGACCCAGTACTTC. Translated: CAISEGKLAGGPTETQYF.

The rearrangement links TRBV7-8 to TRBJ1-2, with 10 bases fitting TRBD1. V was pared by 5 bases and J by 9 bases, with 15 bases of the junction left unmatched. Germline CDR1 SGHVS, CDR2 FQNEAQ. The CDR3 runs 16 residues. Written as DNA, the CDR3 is TGTGCCAGCAGCCTAAGTAATCCCGGGACAGGGGACCGCTACACCTTC. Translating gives CASSLSNPGTGDRYTF.

The CDR3 is CASSPTRVSDYGYTF. The CDR3 DNA is TGCGCCAGCAGTCCAACCAGGGTCAGTGACTATGGCTACACCTTC. The chain recombines TRBV10-2 with TRBJ1-2; D might be TRBD1 (5 bases). Germline lookup yields CDR1 WSHSY and CDR2 SAAADI. There are 15 residues in the CDR3. The germline V and J ends were trimmed by 5 bases and 3 bases, with 16 bases remaining between them.